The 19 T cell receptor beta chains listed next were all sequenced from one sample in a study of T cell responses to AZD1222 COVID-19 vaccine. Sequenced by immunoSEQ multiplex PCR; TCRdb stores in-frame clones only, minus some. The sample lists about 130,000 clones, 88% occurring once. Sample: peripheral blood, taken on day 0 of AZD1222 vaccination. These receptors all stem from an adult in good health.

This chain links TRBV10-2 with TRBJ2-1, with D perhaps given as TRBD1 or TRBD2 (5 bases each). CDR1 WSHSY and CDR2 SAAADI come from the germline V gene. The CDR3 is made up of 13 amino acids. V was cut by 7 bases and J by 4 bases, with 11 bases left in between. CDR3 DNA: TGCGCCAGCACCTGGGACGGATACAATGAGCAGTTCTTC. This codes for CASTWDGYNEQFF.

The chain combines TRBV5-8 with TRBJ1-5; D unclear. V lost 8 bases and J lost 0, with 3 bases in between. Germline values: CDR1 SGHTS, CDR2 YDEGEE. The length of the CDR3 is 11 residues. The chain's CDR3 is CARNSNQPQHF. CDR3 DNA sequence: TGTGCCAGGAATAGCAATCAGCCCCAGCATTTT. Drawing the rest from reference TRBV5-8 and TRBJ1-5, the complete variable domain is EAGVTQSPTHLIKTRGQQATLRCSPISGHTSVYWYQQALGLGLQFLLWYDEGEERNRGNFPPRFSGRQFPNYSSELNVNALELEDSALYLCARNSNQPQHFGDGTRLSIL.

The CDR3 DNA sequence: TGTGCCAGCAGCTTAACGTCCGACCTTTACGAGCAGTACTTC. As protein: CASSLTSDLYEQYF. The J gene is TRBJ2-7, the V gene TRBV7-2; D unresolved. The CDR3 loop spans 14 amino acids. The germline V gene has CDR1 SGHTA and CDR2 FQGNSA. V was shortened by 2 bases and J by 4 bases, with 12 bases between the two germline ends.

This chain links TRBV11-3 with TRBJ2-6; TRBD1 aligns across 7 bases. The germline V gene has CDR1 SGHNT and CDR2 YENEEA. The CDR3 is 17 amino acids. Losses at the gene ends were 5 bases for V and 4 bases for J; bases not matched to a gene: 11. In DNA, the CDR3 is TGTGCCAGCAGCCGATCGCACAGGGGATCAGGGGCCAACGTCCTGACTTTC. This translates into CASSRSHRGSGANVLTF.

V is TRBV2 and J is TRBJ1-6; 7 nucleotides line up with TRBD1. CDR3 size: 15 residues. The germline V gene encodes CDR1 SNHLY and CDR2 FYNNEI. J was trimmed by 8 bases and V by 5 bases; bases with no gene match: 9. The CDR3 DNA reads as TGTGCCAGCAGTACCCGGCAGGGGGGAGATTCACCCCTCCACTTT. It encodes CASSTRQGGDSPLHF.

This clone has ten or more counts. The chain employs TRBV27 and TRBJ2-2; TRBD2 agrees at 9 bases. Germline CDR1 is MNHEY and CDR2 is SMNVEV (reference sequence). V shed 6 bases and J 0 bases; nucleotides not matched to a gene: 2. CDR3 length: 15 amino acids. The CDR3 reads CASRLAGANTGELFF. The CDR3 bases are TGTGCCAGCAGACTAGCGGGCGCGAACACCGGGGAGCTGTTTTTT.

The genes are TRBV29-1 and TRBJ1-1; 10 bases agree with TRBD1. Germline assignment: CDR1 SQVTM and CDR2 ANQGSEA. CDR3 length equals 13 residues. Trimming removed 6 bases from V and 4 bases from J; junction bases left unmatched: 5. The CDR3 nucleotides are TGCAGCGTACGGACAGGGGGTTTCACTGAAGCTTTCTTT. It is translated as CSVRTGGFTEAFF.

The CDR3 loop is CAWSGTDPEYGYTF. DNA of the CDR3: TGTGCCTGGAGCGGGACAGACCCAGAGTATGGCTACACCTTC. This sequence joins TRBV30 and TRBJ1-2, with 7 bases identical to TRBD1. The CDR3 has 14 amino acids. With V trimmed by 3 bases and J by 5 bases, 9 bases remained unmatched. The germline V gene has CDR1 GTSNPN and CDR2 SVGIG (reference sequence).

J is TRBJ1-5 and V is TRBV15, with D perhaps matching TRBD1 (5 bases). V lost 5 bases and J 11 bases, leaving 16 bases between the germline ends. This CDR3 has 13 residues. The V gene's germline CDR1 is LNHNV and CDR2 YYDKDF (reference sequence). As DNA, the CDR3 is TGTGCCACCAGCCTAAGGGGCAATTCTGCCCAGCATTTT. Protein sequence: CATSLRGNSAQHF.

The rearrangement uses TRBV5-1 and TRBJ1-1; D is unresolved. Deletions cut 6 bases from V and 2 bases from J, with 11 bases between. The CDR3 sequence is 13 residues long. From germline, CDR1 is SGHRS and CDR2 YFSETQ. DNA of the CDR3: TGCGCCAGCAACGGGGTCCCAAACACTGAAGCTTTCTTT. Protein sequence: CASNGVPNTEAFF.

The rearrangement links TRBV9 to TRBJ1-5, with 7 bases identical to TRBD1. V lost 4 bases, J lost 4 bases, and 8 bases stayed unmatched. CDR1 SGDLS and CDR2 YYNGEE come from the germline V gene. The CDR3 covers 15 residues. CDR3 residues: CASSPGTEPNQPQHF. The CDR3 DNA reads TGTGCCAGCAGCCCGGGGACAGAGCCTAATCAGCCCCAGCATTTT.

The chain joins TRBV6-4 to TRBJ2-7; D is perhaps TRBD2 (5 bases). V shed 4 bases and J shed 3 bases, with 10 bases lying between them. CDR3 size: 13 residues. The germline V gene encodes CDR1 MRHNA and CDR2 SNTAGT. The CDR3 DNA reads TGTGCCAGCAGTGTCATAGCGTGCTACGAGCAGTACTTC. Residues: CASSVIACYEQYF.

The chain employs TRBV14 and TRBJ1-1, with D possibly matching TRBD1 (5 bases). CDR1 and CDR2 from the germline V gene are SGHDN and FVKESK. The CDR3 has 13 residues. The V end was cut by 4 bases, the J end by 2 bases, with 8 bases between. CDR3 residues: CASSLQGNTEAFF. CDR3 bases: TGTGCCAGCAGCCTCCAGGGAAACACTGAAGCTTTCTTT.

The CDR3 DNA is TGTGCCAGCAGTAGGGGACAGAGTAATTCACCCCTCCACTTT. Translating gives CASSRGQSNSPLHF. This chain links TRBV6-5 with TRBJ1-6, with 7 positions matching TRBD1. CDR1 and CDR2 (germline): MNHEY, SVGAGI. V lost 5 bases and J lost 6; bases outside the gene matches: 4. This CDR3 comprises 14 residues.

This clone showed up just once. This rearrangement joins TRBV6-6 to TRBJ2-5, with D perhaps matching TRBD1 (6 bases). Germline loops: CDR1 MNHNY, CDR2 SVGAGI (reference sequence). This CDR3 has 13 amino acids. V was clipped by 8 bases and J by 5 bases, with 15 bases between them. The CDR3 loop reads CASVQNREETQYF. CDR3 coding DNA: TGTGCCAGCGTTCAAAACAGGGAGGAGACCCAGTACTTC.

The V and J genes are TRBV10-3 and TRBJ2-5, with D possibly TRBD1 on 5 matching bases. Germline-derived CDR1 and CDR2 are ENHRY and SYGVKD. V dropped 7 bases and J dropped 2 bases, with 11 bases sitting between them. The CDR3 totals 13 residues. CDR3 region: CAIKANRQETQYF. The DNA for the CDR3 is TGTGCCATCAAAGCTAACAGGCAAGAGACCCAGTACTTC.

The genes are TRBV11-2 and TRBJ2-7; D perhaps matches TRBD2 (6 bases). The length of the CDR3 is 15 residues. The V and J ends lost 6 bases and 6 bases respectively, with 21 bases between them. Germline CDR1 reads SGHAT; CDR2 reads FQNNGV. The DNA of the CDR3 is TGTGCCAGCAGGGTGGGGGGTGGTGGATACGGCGAGCAGTACTTC. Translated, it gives CASRVGGGGYGEQYF.

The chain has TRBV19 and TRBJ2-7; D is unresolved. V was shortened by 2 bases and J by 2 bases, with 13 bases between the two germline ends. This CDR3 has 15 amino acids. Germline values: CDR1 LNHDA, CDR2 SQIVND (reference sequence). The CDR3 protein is CASSILGSRTYEQYF. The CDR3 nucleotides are TGTGCCAGTAGTATACTGGGGTCTCGGACCTACGAGCAGTACTTC.

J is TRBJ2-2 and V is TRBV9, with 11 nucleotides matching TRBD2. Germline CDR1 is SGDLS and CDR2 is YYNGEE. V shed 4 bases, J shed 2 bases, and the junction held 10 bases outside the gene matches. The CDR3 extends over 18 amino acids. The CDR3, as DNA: TGTGCCAGCAGCCTCCTGACTAGCGGGGCCCCAAACACCGGGGAGCTGTTTTTT. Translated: CASSLLTSGAPNTGELFF.